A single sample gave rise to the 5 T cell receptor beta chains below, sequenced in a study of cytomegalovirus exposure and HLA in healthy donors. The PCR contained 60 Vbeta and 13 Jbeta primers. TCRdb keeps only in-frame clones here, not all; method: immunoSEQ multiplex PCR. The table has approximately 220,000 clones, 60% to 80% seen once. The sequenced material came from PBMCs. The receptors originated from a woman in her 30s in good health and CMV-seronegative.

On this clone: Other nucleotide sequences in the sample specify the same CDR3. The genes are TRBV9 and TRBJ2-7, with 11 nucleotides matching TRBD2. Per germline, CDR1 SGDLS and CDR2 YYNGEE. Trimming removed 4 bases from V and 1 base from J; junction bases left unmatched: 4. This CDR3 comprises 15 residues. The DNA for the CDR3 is TGTGCCAGCAGCCTTGGGACTAGCGGATCCTACGAGCAGTACTTC. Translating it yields CASSLGTSGSYEQYF.

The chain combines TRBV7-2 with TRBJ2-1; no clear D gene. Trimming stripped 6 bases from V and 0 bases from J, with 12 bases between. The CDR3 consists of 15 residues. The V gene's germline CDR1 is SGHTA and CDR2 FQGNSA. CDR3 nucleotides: TGTGCCAGCAGTATAGAGTGGAGCTCCTACAATGAGCAGTTCTTC. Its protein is CASSIEWSSYNEQFF.

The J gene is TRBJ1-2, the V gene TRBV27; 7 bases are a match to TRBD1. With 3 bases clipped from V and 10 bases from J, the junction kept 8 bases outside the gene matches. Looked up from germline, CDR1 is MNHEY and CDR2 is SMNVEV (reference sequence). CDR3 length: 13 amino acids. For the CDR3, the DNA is TGTGCCAGCAGTTTCGCCCAACAGGGGATCTACACCTTC. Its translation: CASSFAQQGIYTF.

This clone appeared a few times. The CDR3 DNA sequence: TGTGCCATCAGTGAGAGGGGTGGAACTAATGAAAAACTGTTTTTT. Its translation: CAISERGGTNEKLFF. The chain combines TRBV10-3 with TRBJ1-4; tentatively, D is TRBD1 (5 bases). The CDR3 spans 15 residues. V was cut by 2 bases and J by 1 base, with 8 bases left in between. CDR1 is ENHRY and CDR2 is SYGVKD in the germline V gene.

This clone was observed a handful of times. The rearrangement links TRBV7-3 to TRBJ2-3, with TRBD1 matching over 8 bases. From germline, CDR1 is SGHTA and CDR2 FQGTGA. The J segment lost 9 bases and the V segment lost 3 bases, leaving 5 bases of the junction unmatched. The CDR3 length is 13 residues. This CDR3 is CASSFSGGRTQYF. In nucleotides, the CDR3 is TGTGCCAGCAGCTTCTCAGGGGGCCGAACGCAGTATTTT. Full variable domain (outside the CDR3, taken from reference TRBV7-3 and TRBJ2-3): GAGVSQTPSNKVTEKGKYVELRCDPISGHTALYWYRQSLGQGPEFLIYFQGTGAADDSGLPNDRFFAVRPEGSVSTLKIQRTERGDSAVYLCASSFSGGRTQYFGPGTRLTVL.